This entry is about one TCR beta chain. Germline CDR1 LNHDA, CDR2 SQIVND (reference sequence). V was clipped by 8 bases and J by 6 bases; unmatched bases: 1. This CDR3 contains 11 residues. TCRbeta library preparation incorporated unique molecular identifiers. TCRdb used MiXCR to reprocess the PCR reads, holding one entry per CDR3 protein. The sample shows around 240,000 distinct CDR3 sequences, 9.7% of them seen only once. The sample belongs to a study of T-cell reconstitution after alpha-beta-depleted transplantation in children. The V gene is TRBV19, the J gene TRBJ2-1; 7 bases agree with TRBD1. The sequence was collected from a human donor who donated a stem cell graft to a child with SCID. The specimen comprised PBMCs from the stem cell graft donor, sampled from the stem cell graft. CDR3 in DNA: TGTGCCAGTCGACAGGGCAATGAGCAGTTCTTC. It encodes CASRQGNEQFF.